This T cell receptor (beta chain) was found in a study of T cells after posttransplantation cyclophosphamide. This clone was counted only a few times. The data were produced by immunoSEQ multiplex PCR, yet TCRdb's version contains in-frame clones alone and is incomplete. Seen here are about 6,700 clones, 81% observed once, and the top ten hold about 20%. Busulfan-fludarabine conditioning, marrow transplant, and cyclophosphamide on days +3 and +4 were administered. This CDR3 has 16 amino acids. CDR1 and CDR2 from the germline V gene are ENHRY and SYGVKD. With 3 bases removed from V and 5 bases from J, the gap between germline ends came to 20 bases.

Here the sequenced sample was PBMCs, taken after allogeneic stem cell transplant with posttransplant cyclophosphamide. The TCR was taken from a female patient aged 50-59 years who received an allogeneic stem cell transplant from a related donor, was CMV-positive, and had no GVHD. The graft donor may have given rise to some T cells. This chain links TRBV10-3 with TRBJ2-7, with D possibly being TRBD2 (6 bases). For the CDR3, the DNA is TGTGCCATCAGTGATATGGGGGGAGGTAGTTCCGACGAGCAGTACTTC. Residues: CAISDMGGGSSDEQYF.